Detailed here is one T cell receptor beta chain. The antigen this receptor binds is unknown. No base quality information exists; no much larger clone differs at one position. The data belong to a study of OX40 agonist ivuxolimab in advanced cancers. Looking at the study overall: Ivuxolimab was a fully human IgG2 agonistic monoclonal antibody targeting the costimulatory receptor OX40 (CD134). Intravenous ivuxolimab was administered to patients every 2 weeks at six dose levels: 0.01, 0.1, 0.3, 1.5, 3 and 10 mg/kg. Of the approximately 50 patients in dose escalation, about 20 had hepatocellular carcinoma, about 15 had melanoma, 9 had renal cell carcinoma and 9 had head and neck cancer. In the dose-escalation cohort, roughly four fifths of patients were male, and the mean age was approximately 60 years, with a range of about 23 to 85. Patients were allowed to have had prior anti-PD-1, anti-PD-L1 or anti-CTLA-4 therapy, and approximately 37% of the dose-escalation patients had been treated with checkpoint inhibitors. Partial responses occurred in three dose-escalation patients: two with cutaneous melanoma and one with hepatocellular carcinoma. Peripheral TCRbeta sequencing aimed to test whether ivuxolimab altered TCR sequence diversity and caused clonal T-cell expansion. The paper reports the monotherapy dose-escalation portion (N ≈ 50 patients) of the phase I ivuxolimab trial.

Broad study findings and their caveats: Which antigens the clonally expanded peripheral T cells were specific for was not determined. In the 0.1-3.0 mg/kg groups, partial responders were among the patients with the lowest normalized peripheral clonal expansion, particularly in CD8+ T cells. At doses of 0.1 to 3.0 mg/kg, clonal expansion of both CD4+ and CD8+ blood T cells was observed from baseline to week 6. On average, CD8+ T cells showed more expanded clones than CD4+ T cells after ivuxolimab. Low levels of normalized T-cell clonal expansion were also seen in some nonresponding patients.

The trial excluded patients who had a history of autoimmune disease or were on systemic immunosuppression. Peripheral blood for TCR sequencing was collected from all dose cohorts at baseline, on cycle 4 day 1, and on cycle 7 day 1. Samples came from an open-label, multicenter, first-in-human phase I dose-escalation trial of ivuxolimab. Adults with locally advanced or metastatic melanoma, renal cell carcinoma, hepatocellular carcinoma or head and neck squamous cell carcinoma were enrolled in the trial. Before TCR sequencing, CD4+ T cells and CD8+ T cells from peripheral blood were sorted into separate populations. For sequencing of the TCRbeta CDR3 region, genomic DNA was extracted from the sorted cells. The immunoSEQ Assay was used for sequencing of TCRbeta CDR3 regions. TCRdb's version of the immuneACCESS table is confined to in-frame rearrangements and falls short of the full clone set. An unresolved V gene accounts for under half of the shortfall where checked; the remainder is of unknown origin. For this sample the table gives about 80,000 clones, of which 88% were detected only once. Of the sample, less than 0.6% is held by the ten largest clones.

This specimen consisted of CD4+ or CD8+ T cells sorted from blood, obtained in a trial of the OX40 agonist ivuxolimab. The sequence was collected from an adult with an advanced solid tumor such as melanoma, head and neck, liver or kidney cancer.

CDR3 loop: CASSESPNTEAFF. The DNA reads TGTGCCAGCAGTGAATCCCCGAACACTGAAGCTTTCTTT. The chain uses TRBV25-1 and TRBJ1-1; the D gene assignment is ambiguous. Counted from cysteine to phenylalanine, this CDR3 has 13 amino acids. The DNA shown is the 39-base CDR3, in frame from base 1. CDR1 and CDR2 are read off the germline V gene as MGHDK and SYGVNS. V is pared back by 1 base and J by 1 base, with 4 bases lying between the germline termini. The variable domain in full, with residues beyond the CDR3 obtained from the reference TRBV25-1 and TRBJ1-1 genes, is EADIYQTPRYLVIGTGKKITLECSQTMGHDKMYWYQQDPGMELHLIHYSYGVNSTEKGDLSSESTVSRIRTEHFPLTLESARPSHTSQYLCASSESPNTEAFFGQGTRLTVV.